Sequencing of this T cell receptor (beta chain) was carried out in a study of T cells in Graves' hyperthyroidism and ophthalmopathy (dated by TCRdb to the late 2010s). Some background on the complete study: Peripheral blood samples were taken at the time of initial diagnosis, prior to any treatment. Following sampling, methimazole starting at 30 mg daily was given to hyperthyroidism patients, and high-dose intravenous methylprednisolone was given to ophthalmopathy patients. The paper reports TCR Vbeta CDR3 sequencing of roughly 140 peripheral blood samples: 43 ophthalmopathy, fewer than 80 hyperthyroidism and around 17 progressor patients. To identify distinguishing TCR V-J signatures, a discovery cohort of some 99 patients was used, comprising some 45 with Graves' ophthalmopathy and approximately 57 with stable Graves' hyperthyroidism. Thyroid tissue and blood T-cell repertoires from six Graves' hyperthyroidism patients were also compared in the study. For training and testing, the 80 to 100 patients in the discovery cohort were randomly divided in a 7:3 ratio. An independent validation cohort of fewer than 20 hyperthyroidism patients and 17 patients who later progressed to ophthalmopathy tested prospective prediction of ophthalmopathy.

Stable Graves' hyperthyroidism was defined as the absence of progression to ophthalmopathy over 18 months of follow-up. Hyperthyroidism patients were aged 18 to 65 years and newly diagnosed, with disease duration of less than 2 months. Patients with uncontrolled infections, other autoimmune diseases, pregnancy or lactation were excluded. Diagnoses were established on the basis of clinical symptoms, serum thyroxine and TRAb, thyroid ultrasound, and orbital computed tomography. PBMCs were isolated from more than 9 ml of fresh peripheral blood by Ficoll-Paque density gradient centrifugation. Total RNA was extracted with Trizol reagent, and quality was checked on an Agilent 2100 Bioanalyzer. TCR beta CDR3 regions were amplified from RNA transcripts. The TCR CDR3 was subjected to a first round of RT-PCR using the HTBI primer set and the Qiagen OneStep RT-PCR kit. Libraries were constructed in a second round of multiplex PCR, after which size selection and purification were performed. Sequencing of the libraries was done on an Illumina HiSeq2000 using paired-end 100 bp reads. As for how the authors treated the data: SOAPnuke was used to process the raw data, throwing out any read that contained adapters or uncalled bases, had a mean Phred below 15, or lacked an exact constant-primer or identifier match. High-quality paired reads were merged using COPE v1.2.5, and each unique nucleotide sequence was defined as a clonotype. MiTCR v1.1 was used to align clonotypes to the IMGT TRBV, TRBD and TRBJ reference segments. Analysis was restricted to V-J combinations with a frequency above 0.0001, which covered 98% to 99.2% of repertoires. A TCS score was defined as the ratio between F50 (clonal expansion) and ExV (chaos), using BLOSUM62-based TCRdist between CDR3 peptides within each V-J. Welch's t-statistics and random forest reduced several hundred V-J features to 10 to 15, which were used in a naive Bayes classifier (R e1071). TCRdb cleaned the public reads at Q25 with fastp, built clones with MiXCR and kept in-frame beta chains. Here each entry gathers all rows of one CDR3 protein and keeps the most common genes and DNA. TCRdb, not the authors, supplied the V and J calls. The sample table contains 300,000 to 400,000 distinct CDR3 sequences; only one count was recorded for around 20% of them. The ten largest clones capture over 40% of the sample.

The junction shows trimming of 1 base on V and 5 bases on J, and the gene matches do not reach 4 bases of it. The germline V gene gives CDR1 as SGHTS and CDR2 as YDEGEE. From the cysteine up to the phenylalanine, the CDR3 has a length of 14 residues. Solely the CDR3 DNA is kept, with 42 bases framed from the first base. Details on this clonotype: There is no known antigen for this receptor. Qualities for individual bases were not recorded, and no much larger clone is one base off.

Results the study describes overall, beyond this receptor: In validation, progression to ophthalmopathy was predicted by the model with about 70% sensitivity and 72.22% specificity, a median of around 5.9 months before onset. No statistical method was used to fix the sample size in advance, and group allocation was not hidden from the investigators. Most expanded thyroid clonotypes (frequency above 0.001) were also detected in blood, a finding suggesting that blood repertoires may reflect thyroid immune responses. A 13 V-J signature model separated ophthalmopathy from stable hyperthyroidism, with roughly 88% sensitivity and 81% to 83% specificity in cross-validation and 80%/75% in testing.

The V gene is TRBV5-8 and the J gene is TRBJ2-3; 7 junctional bases match TRBD1. The sample taken for sequencing was blood. This sequence originates from a woman between 45 and 65 years old with Graves' hyperthyroidism. The CDR3 protein sequence reads: CASSLRGQRDTQYF. Here is the DNA: TGTGCCAGCAGCTTGAGGGGGCAAAGAGATACGCAGTATTTT.